Presented here are 27 T cell receptor beta chains from one specimen sequenced in a study of cytomegalovirus exposure and HLA in healthy donors. PCR employed 60 Vbeta and 13 Jbeta primers. Measured with immunoSEQ multiplex PCR; TCRdb has only the in-frame clones, and not every one. This table holds about 140,000 clones, about 80% found once. Sequencing was performed on PBMCs. The receptor source for this set is a man aged 25-40 years in good health and CMV-seropositive.

The rearrangement joins TRBV5-1 to TRBJ1-5; D might be TRBD1 (5 bases). CDR3 length: 13 residues. Germline V lookup: CDR1 SGHRS, CDR2 YFSETQ. V lost 4 bases, J lost 4 bases, and 9 bases lay in between. The CDR3 here is CASSVQGNQPQHF. The CDR3 DNA reads as TGCGCCAGCAGCGTGCAGGGAAATCAGCCCCAGCATTTT.

CDR3 loop: CAISDGQGHGYTF. In DNA, the CDR3 is TGTGCCATCAGTGACGGACAGGGGCATGGCTACACCTTC. The V call is TRBV10-3, the J call TRBJ1-2; 9 bases match TRBD1. The CDR3 is made up of 13 amino acids. From germline, CDR1 is ENHRY and CDR2 SYGVKD. With 3 bases clipped from V and 6 bases from J, the junction kept 2 bases outside the gene matches.

V usage is TRBV28 and J usage is TRBJ2-7; TRBD2 might be the D (6 bases). The V and J ends lost 7 bases and 7 bases respectively, with 17 bases between them. The germline V gene encodes CDR1 MDHEN and CDR2 SYDVKM. The CDR3 is 13 amino acids. CDR3 loop: CASMRDLPGEQYF. In DNA, the CDR3 is TGTGCCAGCATGCGGGATTTACCTGGGGAGCAGTACTTC.

This clone was recorded a few times. The V call is TRBV6-5, the J call TRBJ1-6, with D unresolved. CDR1 is MNHEY, CDR2 SVGAGI, per germline. The CDR3 is 12 residues long. V was trimmed by 7 bases and J by 10 bases, leaving 11 bases between them. CDR3 in amino acids: CASNTLRSPLHF. The DNA of the CDR3 is TGTGCCAGCAATACCCTGAGGTCACCCCTCCACTTT.

This sequence joins TRBV6-1 and TRBJ2-2; D perhaps matches TRBD2 (6 bases). The length of the CDR3 is 12 residues. The V end was cut by 8 bases, the J end by 4 bases, with 8 bases between. Germline CDR1 and CDR2: MNHNS and SASEGT. The CDR3 spells CASWGVTGELFF. CDR3 DNA: TGTGCCAGCTGGGGGGTCACCGGGGAGCTGTTTTTT.

This clone has just one count. The rearrangement links TRBV7-8 to TRBJ2-1; 7 positions agree with TRBD2. Germline CDR1 and CDR2: SGHVS and FQNEAQ. J lost 9 bases, V lost 2 bases, and 13 bases had no gene match. CDR3 length: 16 residues. The CDR3 DNA reads as TGTGCCAGCAGCTTAATCCCGGGACTACAACTTGGTGAGCAGTTCTTC. This codes for CASSLIPGLQLGEQFF.

For this clone: The sample contains more than one DNA sequence encoding this CDR3. The chain joins TRBV5-1 to TRBJ2-2; 9 bases map to TRBD2. The CDR3 runs to 15 residues. Germline-derived CDR1 and CDR2 are SGHRS and YFSETQ. The J segment lost 0 bases and the V segment lost 4 bases, leaving 1 base of the junction unmatched. CDR3 in DNA: TGCGCCAGCAGCCTAGCGGGACCGAACACCGGGGAGCTGTTTTTT. Protein sequence: CASSLAGPNTGELFF. Based on the CDR3 plus reference TRBV5-1 and TRBJ2-2, the full variable domain is KAGVTQTPRYLIKTRGQQVTLSCSPISGHRSVSWYQQTPGQGLQFLFEYFSETQRNKGNFPGRFSGRQFSNSRSEMNVSTLELGDSALYLCASSLAGPNTGELFFGEGSRLTVL.

The V and J genes are TRBV27 and TRBJ2-1, with D hard to call. CDR1 and CDR2 (germline): MNHEY, SMNVEV (reference sequence). V was cut by 6 bases and J by 5 bases, with 11 bases left in between. CDR3 length: 13 amino acids. CDR3 nucleotides: TGTGCCAGCAGCACCACACTAAACAATGAGCAGTTCTTC. This gives the protein CASSTTLNNEQFF.

The chain links TRBV7-9 to TRBJ2-1; D is ambiguous. This CDR3 has 11 residues. Germline assignment: CDR1 SEHNR and CDR2 FQNEAQ (reference sequence). V gave up 5 bases and J gave up 8 bases, with 7 bases separating them. The chain's CDR3 is CASSPFHEQFF. CDR3 nucleotide sequence: TGTGCCAGCAGCCCCTTCCATGAGCAGTTCTTC.

In DNA, the CDR3 is TGTGCCAGCAGCACCAGGGTGAGCTCCTACGAGCAGTACTTC. Its protein is CASSTRVSSYEQYF. The chain joins TRBV5-4 to TRBJ2-7; a weak D match, TRBD1 (5 bases). Between the trimmed V and J ends, which lost 4 bases and 0 bases, there was a span of 11 bases. Germline CDR1 SGHNT, CDR2 YYREEE (reference sequence). The CDR3 loop spans 14 amino acids.

The chain recombines TRBV2 with TRBJ2-6; D uncertain. The CDR3 consists of 15 residues. The V and J ends lost 7 bases and 2 bases respectively, with 12 bases between them. Germline V gene data show CDR1 as SNHLY and CDR2 as FYNNEI. The DNA of the CDR3 is TGTGCCAGCACGGTAACGCTAGCTGGGGCCAACGTCCTGACTTTC. Its translation: CASTVTLAGANVLTF.

The rearrangement joins TRBV4-1 to TRBJ2-1, with D unresolved. The V end was cut by 0 bases, the J end by 8 bases, with 14 bases between. Germline V lookup: CDR1 MGHRA, CDR2 YSYEKL. The CDR3 consists of 15 residues. CDR3 amino acids: CASSQDDSRRDEQFF. CDR3 DNA: TGCGCCAGCAGCCAAGATGACTCCCGCCGTGATGAGCAGTTCTTC.

The chain employs TRBV5-8 and TRBJ1-3; D unresolved. There are 15 residues in the CDR3. The V end was cut by 0 bases, the J end by 0 bases, with 7 bases between. Germline assignment: CDR1 SGHTS and CDR2 YDEGEE. CDR3 amino acids: CASSLDRFSGNTIYF. CDR3 sequence (DNA): TGTGCCAGCAGCTTGGACAGATTCTCTGGAAACACCATATATTTT.

The CDR3 is CASSLGDKPYEQYF. CDR3 sequence (DNA): TGTGCCAGCAGTTTGGGGGACAAGCCCTACGAGCAGTACTTC. The chain joins TRBV28 to TRBJ2-7, with D possibly matching TRBD1 (6 bases). The V and J ends lost 3 bases and 2 bases respectively, with 11 bases between them. The CDR3 length is 14 residues. Germline-derived CDR1 and CDR2 are MDHEN and SYDVKM.

The rearrangement links TRBV5-1 to TRBJ2-1; 8 bases are shared with TRBD1. The germline CDR1 and CDR2 sequences are SGHRS and YFSETQ. The CDR3 is made up of 15 amino acids. The V gene end was trimmed by 0 bases and the J gene end by 7 bases; junction bases not matched to a gene: 6. The CDR3 coding sequence is TGCGCCAGCAGCTTGGCCCCGGACAGGGCGAATGAGCAGTTCTTC. It is translated as CASSLAPDRANEQFF.

The chain links TRBV6-6 to TRBJ2-1; D unclear. Trimming took 7 bases from V and 5 from J, leaving 9 bases between them. The CDR3 runs to 12 residues. The germline V gene encodes CDR1 MNHNY and CDR2 SVGAGI (reference sequence). The CDR3 DNA reads as TGTGCCAGCACCAAATCAGACAATGAGCAGTTCTTC. This sequence encodes CASTKSDNEQFF.

This clone was counted a few times. This chain's CDR3 is CASSAGQSAGANVLTF. CDR3 sequence (DNA): TGCGCCAGCAGCGCTGGACAGTCAGCTGGGGCCAACGTCCTGACTTTC. This chain links TRBV5-1 with TRBJ2-6, with D perhaps TRBD1 (6 bases). This CDR3 has 16 amino acids. V was cut by 4 bases and J by 2 bases, with 13 bases left in between. Germline loops: CDR1 SGHRS, CDR2 YFSETQ.

The genes are TRBV5-1 and TRBJ2-5; D may be TRBD1 (6 bases). The germline CDR1 and CDR2 sequences are SGHRS and YFSETQ. V lost 3 bases, J lost 2 bases, and 8 bases lay in between. This CDR3 region has 13 residues. CDR3 sequence (DNA): TGCGCCAGCAGCTCCGGACAGCAAGAGACCCAGTACTTC. Protein product: CASSSGQQETQYF. Together with reference TRBV5-1 and TRBJ2-5, the CDR3 gives the full variable domain: KAGVTQTPRYLIKTRGQQVTLSCSPISGHRSVSWYQQTPGQGLQFLFEYFSETQRNKGNFPGRFSGRQFSNSRSEMNVSTLELGDSALYLCASSSGQQETQYFGPGTRLLVL.

The J gene is TRBJ1-3, the V gene TRBV6-5; D gene uncertain. The germline V gene has CDR1 MNHEY and CDR2 SVGAGI. CDR3 size: 16 residues. Deletions cut 3 bases from V and 4 bases from J, with 16 bases between. The CDR3 sequence: CASSYGSGRSGNTIYF. The CDR3 DNA sequence: TGTGCCAGCAGTTATGGGAGTGGGAGGTCGGGAAACACCATATATTTT.

The genes are TRBV5-1 and TRBJ2-7; 7 bases line up with TRBD1. The CDR3 runs 15 residues. The junction had 8 bases not matched to a gene; V was cut back by 4 bases and J by 1 base. Germline V lookup: CDR1 SGHRS, CDR2 YFSETQ. This chain's CDR3 is CASSDLMGQSYEQYF. The CDR3 DNA is TGCGCCAGCAGCGACCTTATGGGACAGTCCTACGAGCAGTACTTC.

This clone appeared a few times. The chain couples TRBV12-5 to TRBJ2-3; 7 bases line up with TRBD2. This CDR3 contains 15 residues. CDR1 and CDR2 (germline): LGHNT, FRNRAP. V was clipped by 5 bases and J by 5 bases; unmatched bases: 10. The CDR3 region is CASGPPAGAGDTQYF. The CDR3 nucleotides are TGTGCTAGTGGTCCCCCGGCGGGAGCGGGAGATACGCAGTATTTT.

The chain carries TRBV6-1 and TRBJ2-5; D is perhaps TRBD1 (6 bases). The J call may be incorrect, as the DNA end agrees better with TRBJ2-7. The germline V gene has CDR1 MNHNS and CDR2 SASEGT. CDR3 size: 15 residues. CDR3 loop: CASRLNRDNPYEQYF. The CDR3 nucleotides read TGTGCCAGCAGACTAAACCGGGACAATCCGTACGAGCAGTACTTC.

The chain links TRBV19 to TRBJ2-3, with D possibly being TRBD2 (6 bases). Germline V gene lookup returns CDR1 LNHDA and CDR2 SQIVND (reference sequence). Trimming stripped 3 bases from V and 0 bases from J, with 10 bases between. The CDR3 is 15 residues long. The CDR3 reads CASSIREISTDTQYF. The DNA of the CDR3 is TGTGCCAGTAGTATTCGGGAGATTAGCACAGATACGCAGTATTTT.

The chain joins TRBV28 to TRBJ2-2; 8 bases fit TRBD1. With V trimmed by 4 bases and J by 3 bases, 4 bases remained unmatched. CDR3 length: 15 amino acids. Germline V gene data show CDR1 as MDHEN and CDR2 as SYDVKM. CDR3 in DNA: TGTGCCAGCAGTTCGGGACAGGCTTACACCGGGGAGCTGTTTTTT. This sequence encodes CASSSGQAYTGELFF.

This clone was counted a single time. The chain recombines TRBV28 with TRBJ1-5; D is uncertain. Germline CDR1 reads MDHEN; CDR2 reads SYDVKM. Trimming took off 1 base at V and 0 bases at J, with 7 bases between the two ends. The CDR3 covers 15 residues. The CDR3 DNA is TGTGCCAGCAGTTTATTAACGAGTAGCAATCAGCCCCAGCATTTT. Its translation: CASSLLTSSNQPQHF.

The chain couples TRBV7-9 to TRBJ2-5, with D possibly matching TRBD2 (5 bases). Germline V gives CDR1 SEHNR, CDR2 FQNEAQ (reference sequence). Between the trimmed V and J ends, which lost 3 bases and 0 bases, there was a span of 11 bases. The CDR3 spans 15 residues. The CDR3 DNA is TGTGCCAGCAGCTTGATGGACTGGAACCAAGAGACCCAGTACTTC. Residues: CASSLMDWNQETQYF.

The rearrangement uses TRBV25-1 and TRBJ2-3; TRBD1 might be the D (7 bases). V lost 1 base and J lost 0, with 17 bases in between. Germline V CDR1 and CDR2: MGHDK, SYGVNS. The CDR3 has 18 amino acids. The CDR3 DNA is TGTGCCAGCAGTGAATTCGGCAGGGGGGTGACTAGCACAGATACGCAGTATTTT. This codes for CASSEFGRGVTSTDTQYF.